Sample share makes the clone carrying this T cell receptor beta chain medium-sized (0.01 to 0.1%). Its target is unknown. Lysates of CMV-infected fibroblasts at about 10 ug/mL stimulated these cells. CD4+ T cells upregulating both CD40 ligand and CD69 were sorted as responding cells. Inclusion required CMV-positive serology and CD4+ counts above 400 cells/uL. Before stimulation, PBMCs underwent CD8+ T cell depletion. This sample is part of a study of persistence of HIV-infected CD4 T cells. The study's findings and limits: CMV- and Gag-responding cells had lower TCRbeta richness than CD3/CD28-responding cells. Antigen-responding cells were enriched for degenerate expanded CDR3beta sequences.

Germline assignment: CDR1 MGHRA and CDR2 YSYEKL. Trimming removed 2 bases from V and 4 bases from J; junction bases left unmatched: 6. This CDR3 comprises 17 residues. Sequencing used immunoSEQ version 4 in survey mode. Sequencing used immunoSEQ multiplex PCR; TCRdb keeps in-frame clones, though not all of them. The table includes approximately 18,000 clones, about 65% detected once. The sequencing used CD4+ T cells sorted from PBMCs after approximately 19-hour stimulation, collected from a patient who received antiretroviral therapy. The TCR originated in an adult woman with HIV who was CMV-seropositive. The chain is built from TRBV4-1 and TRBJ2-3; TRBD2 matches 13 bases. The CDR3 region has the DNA TGCGCCAGCAGCCAACAAGGACTAGCGGGGGTCTCAGATACGCAGTATTTT. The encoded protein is CASSQQGLAGVSDTQYF.